This T cell receptor (beta chain) comes out of a study of brain T cells in children with intractable seizures. Study outcomes and limitations: Patients' HCMV serostatus was unknown; virus specificity rests on CDR3 similarity alone.

Comment on this clone: The antigen is undetermined.

Trimming left V 6 bases short and J 0 bases short, with 5 bases between. CDR3 length: 12 residues. Germline V CDR1 and CDR2: MNHEY, SVGAGI. Sequencing was limited to surgery cases with top T cell transcript signatures in brain tissue. The assay was immunoSEQ multiplex PCR, and TCRdb's table has in-frame clones only and misses some. The profile shows more than 40,000 clones, roughly 90% of them singletons. Sequences were derived from peripheral blood, sampled at surgery. The TCR comes from a girl aged 2-10 years with tuberous sclerosis and intractable seizures. This chain connects TRBV6-5 to TRBJ1-2, with D hard to call. In nucleotides, the CDR3 is TGTGCCAGCAGCCGTCCTAACTATGGCTACACCTTC. It translates to CASSRPNYGYTF.